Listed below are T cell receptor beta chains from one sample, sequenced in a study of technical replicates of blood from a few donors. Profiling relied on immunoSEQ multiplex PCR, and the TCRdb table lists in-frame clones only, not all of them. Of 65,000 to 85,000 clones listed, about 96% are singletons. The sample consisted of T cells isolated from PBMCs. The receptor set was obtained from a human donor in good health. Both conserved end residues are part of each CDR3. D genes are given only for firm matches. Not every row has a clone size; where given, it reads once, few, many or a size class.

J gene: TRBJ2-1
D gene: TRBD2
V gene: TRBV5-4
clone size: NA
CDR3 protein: CASSFASGDPYNEQFF
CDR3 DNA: TGTGCCAGCAGCTTTGCTAGCGGGGACCCCTACAATGAGCAGTTCTTC

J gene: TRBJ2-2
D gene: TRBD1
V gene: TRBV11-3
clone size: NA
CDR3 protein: CASSPRTGNTGELFF
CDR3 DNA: TGTGCCAGCAGCCCTCGGACAGGGAACACCGGGGAGCTGTTTTTT

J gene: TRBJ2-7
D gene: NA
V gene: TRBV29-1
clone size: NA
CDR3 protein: CSVETSSRYEQYF
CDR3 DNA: TGCAGCGTTGAAACAAGTAGCCGCTACGAGCAGTACTTC

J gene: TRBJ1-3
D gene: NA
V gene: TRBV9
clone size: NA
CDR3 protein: CASKTGSGNTIYF
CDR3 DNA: TGTGCCAGCAAAACAGGGTCTGGAAACACCATATATTTT

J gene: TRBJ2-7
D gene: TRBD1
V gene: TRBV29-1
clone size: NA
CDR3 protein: CSVGPGQGAYEQYF
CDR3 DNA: TGCAGCGTTGGCCCGGGACAGGGGGCTTACGAGCAGTACTTC

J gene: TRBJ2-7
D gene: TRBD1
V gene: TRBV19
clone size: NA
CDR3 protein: CASSIGGTGETYEQYF
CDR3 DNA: TGTGCCAGTAGTATAGGCGGGACAGGGGAGACCTACGAGCAGTACTTC

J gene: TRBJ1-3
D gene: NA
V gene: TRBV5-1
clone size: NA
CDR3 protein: CASSSTTQGVSGNTIYF
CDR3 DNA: TGCGCCAGCAGCTCTACCACCCAAGGGGTCTCTGGAAACACCATATATTTT

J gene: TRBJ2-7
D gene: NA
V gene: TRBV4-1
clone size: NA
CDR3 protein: CASSHPEPGAEQYF
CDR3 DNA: TGCGCCAGCAGCCACCCCGAGCCAGGGGCCGAGCAGTACTTC

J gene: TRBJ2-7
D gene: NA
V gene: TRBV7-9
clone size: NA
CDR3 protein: CASSLKSSYEQYF
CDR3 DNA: TGTGCCAGCAGCTTAAAGTCTAGCTACGAGCAGTACTTC

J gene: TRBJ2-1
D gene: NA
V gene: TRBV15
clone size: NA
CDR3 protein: CATSRDLRVDEQFF
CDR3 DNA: TGTGCCACCAGCAGAGATTTGCGGGTCGATGAGCAGTTCTTC

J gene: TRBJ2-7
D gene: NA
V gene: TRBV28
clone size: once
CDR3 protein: CASSSQTGAAYEQYF
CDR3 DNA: TGTGCCAGCAGTTCACAGACAGGAGCAGCCTACGAGCAGTACTTC

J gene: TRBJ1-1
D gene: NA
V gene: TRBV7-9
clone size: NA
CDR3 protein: CASSSGRTEAFF
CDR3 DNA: TGTGCCAGCAGCTCCGGGAGGACTGAAGCTTTCTTT

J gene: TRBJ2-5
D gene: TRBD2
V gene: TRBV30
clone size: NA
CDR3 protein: CAWRSGGETQYF
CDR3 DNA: TGTGCCTGGAGGAGCGGGGGAGAGACCCAGTACTTC

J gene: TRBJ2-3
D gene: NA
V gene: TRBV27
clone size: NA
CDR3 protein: CASSLGLFTDTQYF
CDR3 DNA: TGTGCCAGCAGTTTGGGGCTATTCACAGATACGCAGTATTTT

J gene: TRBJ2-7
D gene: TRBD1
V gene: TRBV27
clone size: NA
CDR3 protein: CASSFPDREQYF
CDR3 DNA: TGTGCCAGCAGTTTCCCGGACAGGGAACAGTACTTC

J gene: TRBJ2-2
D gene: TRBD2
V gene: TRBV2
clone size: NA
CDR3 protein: CASSESLAGEATGELFF
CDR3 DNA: TGTGCCAGCAGTGAGAGTCTAGCGGGAGAGGCCACCGGGGAGCTGTTTTTT

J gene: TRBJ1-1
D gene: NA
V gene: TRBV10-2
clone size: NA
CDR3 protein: CASSHWAEKREGNTEAFF
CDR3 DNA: TGCGCCAGCAGCCACTGGGCGGAAAAAAGGGAGGGGAACACTGAAGCTTTCTTT

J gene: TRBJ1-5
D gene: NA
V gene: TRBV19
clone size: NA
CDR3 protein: CASRKQGPQPQHF
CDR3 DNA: TGTGCCAGTAGGAAACAGGGTCCCCAGCCCCAGCATTTT

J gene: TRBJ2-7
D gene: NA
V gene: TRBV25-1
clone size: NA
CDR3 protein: CASLENYEQYF
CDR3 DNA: TGTGCCTCTCTGGAGAACTACGAGCAGTACTTC

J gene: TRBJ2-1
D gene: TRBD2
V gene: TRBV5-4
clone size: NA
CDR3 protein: CASSRLADSYNEQFF
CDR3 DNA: TGTGCCAGCAGCCGACTAGCGGACTCCTACAATGAGCAGTTCTTC

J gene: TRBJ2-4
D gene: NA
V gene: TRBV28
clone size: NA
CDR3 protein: CASSLGHAGNPNIQYF
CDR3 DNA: TGTGCCAGCAGTTTGGGGCACGCCGGTAATCCAAACATTCAGTACTTC

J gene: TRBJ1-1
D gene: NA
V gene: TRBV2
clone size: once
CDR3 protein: CASNIAYEAFF
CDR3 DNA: TGTGCCAGCAATATAGCCTATGAAGCTTTCTTT

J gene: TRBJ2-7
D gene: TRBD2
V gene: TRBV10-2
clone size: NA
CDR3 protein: CASSDFGTSGSSPWYEQYF
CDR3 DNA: TGCGCCAGCAGTGATTTCGGGACTAGCGGGAGTAGCCCCTGGTACGAGCAGTACTTC

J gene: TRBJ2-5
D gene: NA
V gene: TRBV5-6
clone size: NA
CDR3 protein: CASSRGGQETQYF
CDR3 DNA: TGTGCCAGCAGCCGAGGGGGCCAAGAGACCCAGTACTTC

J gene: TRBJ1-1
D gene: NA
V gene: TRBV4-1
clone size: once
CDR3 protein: CASSSRGFQPRGTEAFF
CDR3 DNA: TGCGCCAGCAGCAGTAGGGGATTCCAACCCCGGGGGACTGAAGCTTTCTTT

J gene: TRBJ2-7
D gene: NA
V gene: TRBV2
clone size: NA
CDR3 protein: CASRQIYEQYF
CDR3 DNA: TGTGCCAGCAGACAGATCTACGAGCAGTACTTC

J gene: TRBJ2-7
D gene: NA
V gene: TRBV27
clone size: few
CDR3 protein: CASSLGLSREQYF
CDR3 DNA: TGTGCCAGCAGTTTAGGCCTCTCTCGCGAGCAGTACTTC

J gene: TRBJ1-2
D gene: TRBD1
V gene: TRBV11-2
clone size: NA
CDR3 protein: CASSMDRVSGGYTF
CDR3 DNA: TGTGCCAGCAGCATGGACAGGGTATCCGGTGGCTACACCTTC

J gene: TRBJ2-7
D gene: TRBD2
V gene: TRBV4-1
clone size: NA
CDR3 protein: CASSQPGGREYF
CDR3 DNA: TGCGCCAGCAGCCAGCCCGGCGGGAGGGAGTACTTC

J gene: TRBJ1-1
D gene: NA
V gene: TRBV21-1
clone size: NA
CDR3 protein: CASSKGQGNGTEAFF
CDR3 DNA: TGTGCCAGCAGCAAAGGACAGGGGAACGGCACTGAAGCTTTCTTT

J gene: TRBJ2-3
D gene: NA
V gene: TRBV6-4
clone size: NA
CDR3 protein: CASSDSNRADTQYF
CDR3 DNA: TGTGCCAGCAGTGACTCCAACAGGGCAGATACGCAGTATTTT

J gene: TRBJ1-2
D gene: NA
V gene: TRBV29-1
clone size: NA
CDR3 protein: CSVETPSGYGYTF
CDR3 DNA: TGCAGCGTTGAAACCCCTTCGGGGTATGGCTACACCTTC

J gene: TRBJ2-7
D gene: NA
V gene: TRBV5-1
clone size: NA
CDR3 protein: CASSLDRGKWGEQYF
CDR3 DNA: TGCGCCAGCAGCTTGGATCGGGGGAAGTGGGGCGAGCAGTACTTC

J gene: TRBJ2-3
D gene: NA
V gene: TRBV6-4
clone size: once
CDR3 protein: CASSDRGSTDTQYF
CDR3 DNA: TGTGCCAGCAGTGATCGGGGGTCCACAGATACGCAGTATTTT

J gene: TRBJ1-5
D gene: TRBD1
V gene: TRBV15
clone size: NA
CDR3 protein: CATSRPTGGGPQHF
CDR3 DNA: TGTGCCACCAGCAGACCCACAGGGGGGGGGCCCCAGCATTTT

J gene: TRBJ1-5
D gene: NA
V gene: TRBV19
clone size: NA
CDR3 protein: CASSIFRGNQPQHF
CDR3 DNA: TGTGCCAGTAGTATCTTCAGGGGCAATCAGCCCCAGCATTTT

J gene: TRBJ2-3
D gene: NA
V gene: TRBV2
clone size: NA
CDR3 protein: CASSATSDTQYF
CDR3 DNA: TGTGCCAGCAGCGCTACCTCAGATACGCAGTATTTT

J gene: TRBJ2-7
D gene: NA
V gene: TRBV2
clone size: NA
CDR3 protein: CASIRTTAEQYF
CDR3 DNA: TGTGCCAGCATCAGAACGACAGCCGAGCAGTACTTC

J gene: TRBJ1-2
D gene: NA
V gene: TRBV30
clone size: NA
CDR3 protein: CAWWGGANGYTF
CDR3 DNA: TGTGCCTGGTGGGGGGGCGCTAATGGCTACACCTTC

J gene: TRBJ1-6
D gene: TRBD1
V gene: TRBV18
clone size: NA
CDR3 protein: CAGRTGNNSPLHF
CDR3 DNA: TGTGCCGGCCGGACAGGGAATAATTCACCCCTCCACTTT

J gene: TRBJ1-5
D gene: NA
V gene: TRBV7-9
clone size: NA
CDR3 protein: CASSSWGENQPQHF
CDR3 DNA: TGTGCCAGCAGCAGCTGGGGGGAAAATCAGCCCCAGCATTTT

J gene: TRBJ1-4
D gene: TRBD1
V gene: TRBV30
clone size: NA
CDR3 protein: CAGIDRENEKLFF
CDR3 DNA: TGTGCCGGCATAGACAGGGAGAATGAAAAACTGTTTTTT

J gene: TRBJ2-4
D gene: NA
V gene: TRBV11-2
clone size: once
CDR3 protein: CASSLGRASENIQYF
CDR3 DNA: TGTGCCAGCAGCTTAGGACGGGCTAGCGAAAACATTCAGTACTTC

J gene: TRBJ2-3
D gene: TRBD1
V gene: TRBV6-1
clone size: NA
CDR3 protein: CASSEFQGAVSDTQYF
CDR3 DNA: TGTGCCAGCAGTGAATTCCAGGGGGCAGTTTCAGATACGCAGTATTTT

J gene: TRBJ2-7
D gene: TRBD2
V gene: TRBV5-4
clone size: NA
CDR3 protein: CASRPAGTSGIYEQYF
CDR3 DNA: TGTGCCAGCAGACCAGCCGGGACTAGCGGGATCTACGAGCAGTACTTC

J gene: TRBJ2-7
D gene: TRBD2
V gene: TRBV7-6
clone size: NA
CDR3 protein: CASSRFGGSGDEQYF
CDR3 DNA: TGTGCCAGCAGCCGCTTTGGCGGGAGCGGGGACGAGCAGTACTTC

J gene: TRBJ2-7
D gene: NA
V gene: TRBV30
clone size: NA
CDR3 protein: CAWSDPGHLNEQYF
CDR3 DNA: TGTGCCTGGAGTGACCCGGGACATCTCAACGAGCAGTACTTC

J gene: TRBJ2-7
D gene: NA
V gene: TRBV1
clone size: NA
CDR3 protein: CTSSPLAGVSDEQYF
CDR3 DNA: TGCACCAGCAGCCCTCTAGCGGGAGTTTCTGACGAGCAGTACTTC

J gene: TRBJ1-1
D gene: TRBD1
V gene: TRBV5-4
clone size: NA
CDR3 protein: CASSPGAGGLNTEAFF
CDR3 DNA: TGTGCCAGCAGCCCGGGGGCAGGGGGCTTGAACACTGAAGCTTTCTTT

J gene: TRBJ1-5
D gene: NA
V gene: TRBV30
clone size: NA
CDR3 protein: CAWSSQGSNQPQHF
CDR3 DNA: TGTGCCTGGAGCTCTCAGGGAAGCAATCAGCCCCAGCATTTT

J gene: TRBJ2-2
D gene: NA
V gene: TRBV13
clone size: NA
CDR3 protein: CASSDSSGELFF
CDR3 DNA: TGTGCCAGCAGCGACAGTTCCGGGGAGCTGTTTTTT

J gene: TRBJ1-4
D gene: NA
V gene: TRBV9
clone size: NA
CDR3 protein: CASSGDTTNEKLFF
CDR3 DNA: TGTGCCAGCAGCGGCGATACAACTAATGAAAAACTGTTTTTT

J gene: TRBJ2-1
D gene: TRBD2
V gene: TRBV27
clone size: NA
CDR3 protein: CASSFSPAELAGNNEQFF
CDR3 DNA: TGTGCCAGCAGTTTTAGTCCAGCAGAACTAGCGGGGAACAATGAGCAGTTCTTC

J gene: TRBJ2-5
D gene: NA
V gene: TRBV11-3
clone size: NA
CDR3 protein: CASSSPGVGETQYF
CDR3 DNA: TGTGCCAGCAGCTCTCCGGGGGTAGGGGAGACCCAGTACTTC